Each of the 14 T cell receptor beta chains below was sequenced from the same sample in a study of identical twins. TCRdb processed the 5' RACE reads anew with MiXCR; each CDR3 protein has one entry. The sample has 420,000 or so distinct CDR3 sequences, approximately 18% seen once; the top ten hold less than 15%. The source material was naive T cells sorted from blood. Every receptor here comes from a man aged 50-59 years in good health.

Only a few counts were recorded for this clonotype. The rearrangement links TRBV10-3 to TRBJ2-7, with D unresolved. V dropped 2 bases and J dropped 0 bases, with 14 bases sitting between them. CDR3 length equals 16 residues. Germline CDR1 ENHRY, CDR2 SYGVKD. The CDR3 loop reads CAISEATHLSSYEQYF. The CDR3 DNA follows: TGTGCCATCAGTGAGGCAACTCATTTAAGCTCCTACGAGCAGTACTTC.

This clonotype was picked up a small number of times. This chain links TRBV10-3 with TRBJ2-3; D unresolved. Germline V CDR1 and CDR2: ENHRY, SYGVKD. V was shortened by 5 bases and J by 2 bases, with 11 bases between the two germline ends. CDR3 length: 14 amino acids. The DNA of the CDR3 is TGTGCCATCAGTACGTCTACCTTCACAGATACGCAGTATTTT. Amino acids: CAISTSTFTDTQYF.

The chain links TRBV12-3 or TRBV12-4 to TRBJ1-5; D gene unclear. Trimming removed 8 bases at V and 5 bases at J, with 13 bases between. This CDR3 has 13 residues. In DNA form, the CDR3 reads TGTGCCAGCTCCCTAACGGGTGATCAGCCCCAGCATTTT. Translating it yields CASSLTGDQPQHF.

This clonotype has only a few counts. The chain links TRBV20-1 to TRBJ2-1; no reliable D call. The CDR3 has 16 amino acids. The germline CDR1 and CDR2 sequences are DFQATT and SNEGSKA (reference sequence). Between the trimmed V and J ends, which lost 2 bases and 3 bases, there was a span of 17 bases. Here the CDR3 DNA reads TGCAGTGCTAGATGGTTCGCGACCAGAGACTACAATGAGCAGTTCTTC. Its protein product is CSARWFATRDYNEQFF.

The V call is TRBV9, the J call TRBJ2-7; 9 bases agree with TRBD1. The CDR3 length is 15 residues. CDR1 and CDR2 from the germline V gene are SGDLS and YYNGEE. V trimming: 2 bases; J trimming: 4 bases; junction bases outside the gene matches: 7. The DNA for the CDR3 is TGTGCCAGCAGCGTCGACACCGGGACAGGGTACGAGCAGTACTTC. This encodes CASSVDTGTGYEQYF. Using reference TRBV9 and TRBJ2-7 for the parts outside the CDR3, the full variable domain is DSGVTQTPKHLITATGQRVTLRCSPRSGDLSVYWYQQSLDQGLQFLIQYYNGEERAKGNILERFSAQQFPDLHSELNLSSLELGDSALYFCASSVDTGTGYEQYFGPGTRLTVT.

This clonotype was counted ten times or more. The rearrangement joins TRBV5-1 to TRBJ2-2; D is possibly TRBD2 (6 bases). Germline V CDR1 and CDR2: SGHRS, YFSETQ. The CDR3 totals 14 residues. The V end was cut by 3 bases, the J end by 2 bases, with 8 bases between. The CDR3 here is CASSYGSNTGELFF. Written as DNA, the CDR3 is TGCGCCAGCAGCTACGGGAGTAACACCGGGGAGCTGTTTTTT.

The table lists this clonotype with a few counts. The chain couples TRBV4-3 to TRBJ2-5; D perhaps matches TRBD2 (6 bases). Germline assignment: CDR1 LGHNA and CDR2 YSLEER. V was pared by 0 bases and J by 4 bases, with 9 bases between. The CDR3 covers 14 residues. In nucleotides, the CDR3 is TGCGCCAGCAGCCAAGATCCGGGGGTAGAGACCCAGTACTTC. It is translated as CASSQDPGVETQYF.

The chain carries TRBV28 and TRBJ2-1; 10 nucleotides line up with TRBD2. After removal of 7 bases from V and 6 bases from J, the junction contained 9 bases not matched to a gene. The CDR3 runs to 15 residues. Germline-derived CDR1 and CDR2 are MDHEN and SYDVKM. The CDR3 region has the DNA TGTGCCAGCACCCGAGCGGGGGGGCCGAGCAATGAGCAGTTCTTC. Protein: CASTRAGGPSNEQFF.

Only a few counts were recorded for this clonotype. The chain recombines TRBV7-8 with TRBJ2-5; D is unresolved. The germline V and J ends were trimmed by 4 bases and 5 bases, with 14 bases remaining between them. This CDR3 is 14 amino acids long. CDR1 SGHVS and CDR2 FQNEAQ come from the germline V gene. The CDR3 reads CASSWDPRVETQYF. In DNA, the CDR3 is TGTGCCAGCAGCTGGGATCCCCGAGTGGAGACCCAGTACTTC.

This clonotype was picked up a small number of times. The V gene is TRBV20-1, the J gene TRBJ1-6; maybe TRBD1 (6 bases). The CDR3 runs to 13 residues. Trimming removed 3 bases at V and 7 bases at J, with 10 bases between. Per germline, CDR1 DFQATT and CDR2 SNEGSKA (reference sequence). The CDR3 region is CSASGQLNSPLHF. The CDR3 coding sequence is TGCAGTGCTAGTGGACAGCTCAATTCACCCCTCCACTTT.

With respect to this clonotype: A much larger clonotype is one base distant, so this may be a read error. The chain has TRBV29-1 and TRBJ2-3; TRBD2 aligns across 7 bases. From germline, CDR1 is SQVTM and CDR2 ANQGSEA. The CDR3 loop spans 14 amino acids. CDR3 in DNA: TGCAGCGTTGAGGAGCGGGATGAATCAGATTCGCAGTATTTT. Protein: CSVEERDESDSQYF.

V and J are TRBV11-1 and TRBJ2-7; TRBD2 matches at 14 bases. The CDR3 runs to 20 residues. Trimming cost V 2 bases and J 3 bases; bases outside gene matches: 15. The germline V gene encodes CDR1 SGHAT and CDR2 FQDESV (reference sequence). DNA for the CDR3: TGTGCCAGCAGCTTAAGACCGGGACTAGCGGGGGAACCAGGGATCTACGAGCAGTACTTC. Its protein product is CASSLRPGLAGEPGIYEQYF. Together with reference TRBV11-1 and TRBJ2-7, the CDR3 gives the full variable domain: EAEVAQSPRYKITEKSQAVAFWCDPISGHATLYWYRQILGQGPELLVQFQDESVVDDSQLPKDRFSAERLKGVDSTLKIQPAELGDSAMYLCASSLRPGLAGEPGIYEQYFGPGTRLTVT.

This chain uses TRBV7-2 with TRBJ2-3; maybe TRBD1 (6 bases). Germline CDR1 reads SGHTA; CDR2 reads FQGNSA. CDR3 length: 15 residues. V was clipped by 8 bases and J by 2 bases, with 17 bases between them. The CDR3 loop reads CASVRGWTDTDTQYF. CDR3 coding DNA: TGTGCCAGCGTCCGCGGTTGGACAGACACAGATACGCAGTATTTT.

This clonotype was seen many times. CDR3 coding DNA: TGTGCCAGCAGTTTAAGAGGAGGGCCGAACTACGAGCAGTACTTC. This codes for CASSLRGGPNYEQYF. The rearrangement uses TRBV12-3 or TRBV12-4 and TRBJ2-7; D perhaps matches TRBD2 (6 bases). The CDR3 sequence is 15 residues long. V lost 2 bases and J 3 bases, leaving 14 bases between the germline ends.